A single sample gave rise to the 30 T cell receptor beta chains below, sequenced in a study of blood T cell repertoires in COVID-19. TCRdb keeps only in-frame clones here, not all; method: immunoSEQ multiplex PCR. The sample has around 310,000 clones; around 89% are singletons. Sample: peripheral blood. The receptor source for this set is a woman aged 55-70 years with acute or convalescent COVID-19.

This clone appeared once. The chain combines TRBV7-2 with TRBJ2-1, with D perhaps matching TRBD2 (6 bases). Germline V gene sequence: CDR1 SGHTA, CDR2 FQGNSA. This CDR3 is 14 amino acids long. V was cut by 1 base and J by 9 bases, with 13 bases left in between. The CDR3 nucleotides are TGTGCCAGCAGCTTAGGGGGACTCCGCAGTGAGCAGTTCTTC. This translates into CASSLGGLRSEQFF.

CDR3 protein: CASSNHRFNQPQHF. CDR3 DNA: TGTGCCAGCAGCAATCACAGGTTCAATCAGCCCCAGCATTTT. The chain combines TRBV21-1 with TRBJ1-5; whether TRBD1, the table's D call, matches the DNA was not checked. TRBV21-1 counts as a pseudogene. The CDR3 runs 14 residues.

V is TRBV7-6 and J is TRBJ2-1, with D perhaps TRBD1 (6 bases). The CDR3 loop spans 15 amino acids. Germline V CDR1 and CDR2: SGHVS, FNYEAQ. V was cut by 2 bases and J by 4 bases, with 12 bases left in between. CDR3 protein: CASSLPKQGYNEQFF. CDR3 sequence (DNA): TGTGCCAGCAGCTTACCCAAACAGGGATACAATGAGCAGTTCTTC.

V gene TRBV5-4 combines with J gene TRBJ2-1; weak D call: TRBD2 (7 bases). Germline CDR1 is SGHNT and CDR2 is YYREEE (reference sequence). V lost 4 bases, J lost 4 bases, and 15 bases lay in between. The CDR3 extends over 15 amino acids. CDR3 sequence reads: CASSPRGGGYNEQFF. CDR3 nucleotides: TGTGCCAGCAGCCCCCGAGGGGGGGGTTACAATGAGCAGTTCTTC.

This clone was seen once. The rearrangement links TRBV5-4 to TRBJ1-1; TRBD1 aligns across 10 bases. Trimming at V came to 3 bases and at J to 1 base, leaving 6 bases not matched to a gene. Per the germline V gene, CDR1 is SGHNT and CDR2 is YYREEE (reference sequence). The CDR3 runs to 16 residues. The CDR3: CASSWGTGERNTEAFF. CDR3 DNA: TGTGCCAGCAGCTGGGGGACAGGGGAAAGGAACACTGAAGCTTTCTTT.

In the case of this clone: Other DNA variants within this sample encode the same CDR3. The chain carries TRBV18 and TRBJ1-5, with D perhaps TRBD1 (5 bases). Deletions cut 6 bases from V and 4 bases from J, with 16 bases between. In germline, CDR1 is KGHSH, CDR2 LQKENI. The CDR3 is 15 residues long. CDR3 sequence reads: CASSPGQGGNQPQHF. The CDR3 nucleotides are TGTGCCAGCTCCCCCGGGCAGGGAGGGAATCAGCCCCAGCATTTT. Variable domain in full (rest from reference TRBV18 and TRBJ1-5): NAGVMQNPRHLVRRRGQEARLRCSPMKGHSHVYWYRQLPEEGLKFMVYLQKENIIDESGMPKERFSAEFPKEGPSILRIQQVVRGDSAAYFCASSPGQGGNQPQHFGDGTRLSIL.

The chain joins TRBV2 to TRBJ1-3; unclear D gene. The CDR3 is 16 amino acids. Germline V gene data show CDR1 as SNHLY and CDR2 as FYNNEI. Trimming removed 6 bases at V and 0 bases at J, with 15 bases between. CDR3 nucleotides: TGTGCCAGCAGAGAGGGAGAGGTAGTCTCTGGAAACACCATATATTTT. Translation: CASREGEVVSGNTIYF.

The V gene is TRBV27, the J gene TRBJ1-1; 11 nucleotides align to TRBD1. V lost 5 bases to trimming and J lost 3 bases; unmatched junction nucleotides: 2. Germline CDR1 and CDR2: MNHEY and SMNVEV (reference sequence). The CDR3 extends over 14 amino acids. The CDR3 sequence is CASSGDRGDTEAFF. CDR3 in DNA: TGTGCCAGCAGTGGGGACAGGGGGGACACTGAAGCTTTCTTT.

The chain links TRBV9 to TRBJ1-2; D remains unclear. The CDR3 has 16 amino acids. Germline-derived CDR1 and CDR2 are SGDLS and YYNGEE. V lost 0 bases, J lost 4 bases, and 16 bases lay in between. The CDR3 region has the DNA TGTGCCAGCAGCGTAGGGGTCAGGCTCCAGACCTATGGCTACACCTTC. It encodes CASSVGVRLQTYGYTF.

V and J are TRBV7-2 and TRBJ2-7; TRBD1 is a possible D gene (5 bases). CDR1 and CDR2 (germline): SGHTA, FQGNSA. V was trimmed by 10 bases and J by 6 bases, leaving 22 bases between them. CDR3 size: 14 residues. The CDR3 DNA is TGTGCCACCAAGAAATGGGGCGAGGCCCGCGAGCAGTACTTC. Protein product: CATKKWGEAREQYF.

The CDR3 region has the DNA TGTGCCACCAGTGGACAGGGGCTGTCCGGGGAGCTGTTTTTT. As protein: CATSGQGLSGELFF. The chain joins TRBV24-1 to TRBJ2-2; 8 positions agree with TRBD1. This CDR3 is 14 amino acids long. With V trimmed by 5 bases and J by 6 bases, 4 bases remained unmatched. Germline CDR1 KGHDR, CDR2 SFDVKD.

This sequence joins TRBV28 and TRBJ1-1; D uncertain. This CDR3 contains 15 residues. Trimming removed 5 bases from V and 1 base from J, with 14 bases in between. Germline CDR1 is MDHEN and CDR2 is SYDVKM. The DNA of the CDR3 is TGTGCCAGCAGTCCCCCCCCCAGAGGGAACACTGAAGCTTTCTTT. Protein product: CASSPPPRGNTEAFF.

This clone was seen more than once but under ten times. The genes are TRBV3-1 (or the pseudogene TRBV3-2) and TRBJ2-2; 7 nucleotides match TRBD2. V was pared by 0 bases and J by 4 bases, with 14 bases of the junction left unmatched. Germline V gene data show CDR1 as LGHDT and CDR2 as YNNKEL (reference sequence). The CDR3 spans 19 residues. Here the CDR3 DNA reads TGTGCCAGCAGCCAAGATCAGGAGCGGGGCCCCTTTCGCACCGGGGAGCTGTTTTTT. Its translation is CASSQDQERGPFRTGELFF.

This sequence joins TRBV3-1 (or the pseudogene TRBV3-2) and TRBJ2-1, with D tentatively TRBD1 (6 bases). V was clipped by 0 bases and J by 2 bases, with 11 bases between them. The germline V gene has CDR1 LGHDT and CDR2 YNNKEL (reference sequence). The CDR3 totals 16 residues. The CDR3 here is CASSQDTGDTYNEQFF. As DNA, the CDR3 is TGTGCCAGCAGCCAAGATACCGGGGACACCTACAATGAGCAGTTCTTC.

The rearrangement links TRBV28 to TRBJ2-1; 10 bases line up with TRBD2. The CDR3 runs 15 residues. Germline CDR1 reads MDHEN; CDR2 reads SYDVKM. J gave up 10 bases and V 7 bases, and 13 bases lay outside the gene matches. The CDR3 DNA sequence: TGTGCCAGCACTCCTGGGAGTAGCGGGGGGCGCGAGCAGTTCTTC. Its protein product is CASTPGSSGGREQFF.

Concerning this clone itself: The same CDR3 can be traced to other DNA sequences in this sample. The chain recombines TRBV5-1 with TRBJ1-4, with 9 bases identical to TRBD1. V dropped 0 bases and J dropped 8; count of bases not matched to a gene: 5. This CDR3 has 15 amino acids. Per germline, CDR1 SGHRS and CDR2 YFSETQ. This chain's CDR3 is CASSLGGQGNEKLFF. CDR3 nucleotides: TGCGCCAGCAGCTTGGGGGGACAGGGTAACGAAAAACTGTTTTTT.

The chain recombines TRBV3-1 (or the pseudogene TRBV3-2) with TRBJ2-5, with 10 bases aligning to TRBD2. The V gene end was trimmed by 0 bases and the J gene end by 2 bases; junction bases not matched to a gene: 3. CDR1 and CDR2 (germline): LGHDT, YNNKEL (reference sequence). The CDR3 is 16 amino acids. The CDR3 region has the DNA TGTGCCAGCAGCCAAGAGCAGCGGGGGGGACAAGAGACCCAGTACTTC. This encodes CASSQEQRGGQETQYF.

The chain couples TRBV7-9 to TRBJ1-2; no firm D call. This CDR3 is built from 16 residues. From germline, CDR1 is SEHNR and CDR2 FQNEAQ (reference sequence). V was clipped by 5 bases and J by 0 bases, with 16 bases between them. The CDR3 nucleotides are TGTGCCAGCAGCAACCTTAACAGAATACCTAACTATGGCTACACCTTC. Translation gives CASSNLNRIPNYGYTF.

J is TRBJ2-3 and V is TRBV5-1; 11 bases agree with TRBD2. The germline V gene has CDR1 SGHRS and CDR2 YFSETQ. This CDR3 is built from 15 residues. With 2 bases clipped from V and 4 bases from J, the junction kept 3 bases outside the gene matches. CDR3 protein: CASSFTSGSADTQYF. The CDR3 nucleotides read TGCGCCAGCAGCTTCACTAGCGGGAGTGCAGATACGCAGTATTTT.

This rearrangement joins TRBV11-2 to TRBJ2-3; TRBD1 aligns across 11 bases. With 3 bases clipped from V and 4 bases from J, the junction kept 0 bases outside the gene matches. This CDR3 has 14 residues. CDR1 is SGHAT and CDR2 is FQNNGV in the germline V gene. CDR3 in DNA: TGTGCCAGCAGCTTGGGACAGGGGGCAGATACGCAGTATTTT. Translating gives CASSLGQGADTQYF.

The J gene is TRBJ1-1, the V gene TRBV18, with TRBD1 as a possible D gene (6 bases). The germline V gene encodes CDR1 KGHSH and CDR2 LQKENI. The CDR3 consists of 14 residues. The V end lost 5 bases, the J end lost 1 base, and 11 bases lay between the germline ends. This CDR3 is CASSSQGSNTEAFF. As DNA, the CDR3 is TGTGCCAGCTCATCCCAGGGGTCGAACACTGAAGCTTTCTTT.

This clone was seen just once. The CDR3 sequence: CASSPFQRNEQFF. As DNA, the CDR3 is TGTGCCAGCAGTCCCTTTCAGCGCAATGAGCAGTTCTTC. The genes are TRBV2 and TRBJ2-1; D is ambiguous. The CDR3 covers 13 residues. Germline assignment: CDR1 SNHLY and CDR2 FYNNEI. Deletions cut 5 bases from V and 6 bases from J, with 11 bases between. Together with reference TRBV2 and TRBJ2-1, the CDR3 gives the full variable domain: EPEVTQTPSHQVTQMGQEVILRCVPISNHLYFYWYRQILGQKVEFLVSFYNNEISEKSEIFDDQFSVERPDGSNFTLKIRSTKLEDSAMYFCASSPFQRNEQFFGPGTRLTVL.

DNA of the CDR3: TGTGCCAGCAGCTTAACCCCAAGGACAGGGGGTGGAGAAACAGATACGCAGTATTTT. Translation gives CASSLTPRTGGGETDTQYF. The chain couples TRBV7-6 to TRBJ2-3, with 10 bases fitting TRBD1. Unmatched junction bases numbered 14, after V lost 2 bases and J lost 3 bases. CDR1 SGHVS and CDR2 FNYEAQ come from the germline V gene. The CDR3 covers 19 residues.

This sequence joins TRBV19 and TRBJ1-6; no clear D gene. Germline lookup yields CDR1 LNHDA and CDR2 SQIVND (reference sequence). V lost 8 bases to trimming and J lost 8 bases, with 13 bases between them. The CDR3 spans 13 residues. CDR3 nucleotides: TGTGCCAGTTCCGAAGAGCTTCATTCACCCCTCCACTTT. Translation gives CASSEELHSPLHF.

The chain combines TRBV19 with TRBJ2-7, with unresolved D. The CDR3 length is 12 residues. Between the trimmed V and J ends, which lost 6 bases and 5 bases, there was a span of 11 bases. Per the germline V gene, CDR1 is LNHDA and CDR2 is SQIVND (reference sequence). This CDR3 reads CASSPRKDEQYF. The CDR3 DNA sequence: TGTGCCAGTAGCCCTAGGAAAGACGAGCAGTACTTC.

V gene TRBV7-9 combines with J gene TRBJ1-5, with a tentative D call TRBD1 (6 bases). Germline CDR1 reads SEHNR; CDR2 reads FQNEAQ (reference sequence). The CDR3 spans 14 residues. V was pared by 1 base and J by 4 bases, with 8 bases between. The CDR3 loop reads CASSLEGGNQPQHF. CDR3 DNA sequence: TGTGCCAGCAGCTTAGAAGGGGGTAATCAGCCCCAGCATTTT.

On this clone: The identical CDR3 is also encoded by other nucleotide sequences in the sample. This chain joins TRBV30 and TRBJ2-2, with D perhaps TRBD1 (8 bases). Germline V gives CDR1 GTSNPN, CDR2 SVGIG (reference sequence). The CDR3 consists of 14 residues. Trimming removed 0 bases at V and 5 bases at J, with 10 bases between. The CDR3 bases are TGTGCCTGGAGTGTACAGGGGGGGACCGGGGAGCTGTTTTTT. This codes for CAWSVQGGTGELFF.

The chain recombines TRBV27 with TRBJ1-5; D might be TRBD1 (6 bases). CDR3 length: 15 residues. Germline CDR1 and CDR2: MNHEY and SMNVEV (reference sequence). Trimming took 5 bases from V and 0 from J, leaving 11 bases between them. CDR3 nucleotide sequence: TGTGCCAGCAGTCGGGGACACCATAGCAATCAGCCCCAGCATTTT. It codes for CASSRGHHSNQPQHF.

The V call is TRBV5-5, the J call TRBJ1-6; TRBD1 is a possible D gene (5 bases). CDR3 size: 14 residues. Between the trimmed V and J ends, which lost 0 bases and 6 bases, there was a span of 7 bases. Germline V gene sequence: CDR1 SGHKS, CDR2 YYEKEE (reference sequence). The CDR3 coding sequence is TGTGCCAGCAGCTTGGGGGGGGGTAATTCACCCCTCCACTTT. Translation: CASSLGGGNSPLHF.

In this sample, this clone turned up once. The chain is built from TRBV28 and TRBJ1-4; D ambiguous. The germline CDR1 and CDR2 sequences are MDHEN and SYDVKM. The CDR3 is 13 residues long. V was cut by 6 bases and J by 8 bases, with 13 bases left in between. The CDR3 sequence is CASSSTRREKLFF. The DNA for the CDR3 is TGTGCCAGCAGCTCGACACGAAGGGAAAAACTGTTTTTT.